This note documents a single T cell receptor beta chain sequence. Antigen unknown. Germline CDR1 is LGHNT and CDR2 is FRNRAP. V was pared by 6 bases and J by 9 bases, with 12 bases between. This CDR3 comprises 12 residues. The data derive from a study of graft-versus-host responses after intestinal transplantation. Study at large: The transplants performed in recipients were multivisceral, liver-intestinal, or isolated intestinal. All of the recipients had induction that used anti-thymocyte globulin, then tacrolimus and steroids for 2 to 3 years. General observations from the study: GvH clonotypes were identified within recipient marrow, with a subset emerging first in ileum or blood.

Data came from immunoSEQ multiplex PCR; TCRdb stores just in-frame clones and leaves some out. The sample shows under 45,000 clones, 90% to 95% of them seen only once. The chain couples TRBV12-5 to TRBJ2-1, with D perhaps TRBD1 (6 bases). The sample here was PBMCs, taken 734 days after intestinal transplantation. This TCR was sampled from a human patient who received an intestinal transplant, so some T cells may come from the graft donor. Here the CDR3 DNA reads TGTGCTAGTGGCCAGGGGATCGGTGAGCAGTTCTTC. Its protein product is CASGQGIGEQFF. Full variable domain (missing parts from reference TRBV12-5 and TRBJ2-1): DARVTQTPRHKVTEMGQEVTMRCQPILGHNTVFWYRQTMMQGLELLAYFRNRAPLDDSGMPKDRFSAEMPDATLATLKIQPSEPRDSAVYFCASGQGIGEQFFGPGTRLTVL.